Below, 2 T cell receptor beta chains from the same sample are listed, as sequenced in a study of response to subunit inactivated influenza vaccine. TCRdb reanalysed the RT-PCR reads using MiXCR and keeps one entry per CDR3 protein. The repertoire includes about 520,000 distinct CDR3 sequences, over 9.5% of them detected once, and about 12% sits in the top ten. The sample here was PBMCs from blood, taken roughly 46 days after vaccination. Source of these receptors: a man aged 50 to 59 who received an inactivated influenza vaccine.

The chain is built from TRBV18 and TRBJ2-1; the D is unclear. Germline-derived CDR1 and CDR2 are KGHSH and LQKENI. The ends were cut back, 0 bases at V and 6 bases at J, with 6 bases in the middle. This CDR3 comprises 13 residues. The CDR3 spells CASSPPVVNEQFF. As DNA, the CDR3 is TGTGCCAGCTCACCACCGGTGGTCAATGAGCAGTTCTTC.

V gene TRBV20-1 combines with J gene TRBJ2-1, with TRBD2 as a possible D gene (5 bases). The germline V gene encodes CDR1 DFQATT and CDR2 SNEGSKA (reference sequence). The germline V and J ends were trimmed by 6 bases and 7 bases, with 19 bases remaining between them. This CDR3 is 14 amino acids long. The DNA for the CDR3 is TGCAGTGCCCTCCACCCCTCTAGGGAGAATGAGCAGTTCTTC. Residues: CSALHPSRENEQFF.